These 29 T cell receptor beta chains originate from one sample sequenced in a study of memory CD8 T cells in hepatitis C reinfection (dated 2017 in TCRdb). The sample's time point label, in plain terms: late/post reinfection, 12 to 24 weeks after detection. TCR sequencing was performed on the sorted cells directly ex vivo, without any in vitro expansion beforehand. Library preparation used the immunoSEQ multiplex PCR assay. The source is immuneACCESS, and TCRdb retained only in-frame sequences with V and J called. Part of the clones is not carried over; for the studies checked, unresolved V genes explain less than half of this, and the remainder is unexplained. Across this sample there are 4,500 or so clones, with approximately 88% seen only once. Roughly 25% of the sample comes from the top ten. The sequenced material came from naive CD8+ T cells sorted from blood. The cell subset or site tag for this specimen amounts to: total naive CD8+CD45RO- T cells. These receptors were collected from a man aged 45-65 years with hepatitis C virus infection.

The genes are TRBV7-9 and TRBJ2-1; D call uncertain. V shed 5 bases and J shed 2 bases, with 13 bases lying between them. This CDR3 has 15 residues. Germline CDR1 is SEHNR and CDR2 is FQNEAQ (reference sequence). CDR3 nucleotide sequence: TGTGCCAGCAGCCCATCGACATCTCCCTACAATGAGCAGTTCTTC. It yields the protein CASSPSTSPYNEQFF. The whole variable domain, remainder taken from reference TRBV7-9 and TRBJ2-1, is DTGVSQNPRHKITKRGQNVTFRCDPISEHNRLYWYRQTLGQGPEFLTYFQNEAQLEKSRLLSDRFSAERPKGSFSTLEIQRTEQGDSAMYLCASSPSTSPYNEQFFGPGTRLTVL.

This rearrangement joins TRBV9 to TRBJ2-1, with D possibly matching TRBD1 (6 bases). Germline V gene lookup returns CDR1 SGDLS and CDR2 YYNGEE. This CDR3 is built from 16 residues. Trimming took off 0 bases at V and 9 bases at J, with 19 bases between the two ends. The DNA for the CDR3 is TGTGCCAGCAGCGTAGGAGGGGGTCGGGGTTTTGGTGAGCAGTTCTTC. This encodes CASSVGGGRGFGEQFF.

The chain has TRBV28 and TRBJ1-3; D not resolved. This CDR3 is built from 13 residues. The germline V gene encodes CDR1 MDHEN and CDR2 SYDVKM. V gave up 7 bases and J gave up 2 bases, with 9 bases separating them. The CDR3, as DNA: TGTGCCAGCATGAGGGCAACTGGAAACACCATATATTTT. As protein: CASMRATGNTIYF.

V is TRBV11-3 and J is TRBJ1-1; 7 nucleotides match TRBD1. Germline CDR1 SGHNT, CDR2 YENEEA. The CDR3 extends over 15 amino acids. J was trimmed by 3 bases and V by 1 base; bases with no gene match: 5. The CDR3 loop is CASSLARDRDTEAFF. The CDR3 nucleotides are TGTGCCAGCAGCTTAGCCCGAGACAGGGACACTGAAGCTTTCTTT.

The rearrangement links TRBV28 to TRBJ2-5; perhaps TRBD1 as D (7 bases). The J call may be incorrect, as the DNA end agrees better with TRBJ2-7. The CDR3 covers 13 residues. CDR1 is MDHEN, CDR2 SYDVKM, per germline. This chain's CDR3 is CASRSRGVDEQYF. CDR3 in DNA: TGTGCCAGCAGAAGCAGGGGGGTGGACGAGCAGTACTTC.

The CDR3 spells CASSLVTDLTGELFF. The CDR3 DNA reads TGTGCCAGCAGCTTAGTGACAGACCTCACCGGGGAGCTGTTTTTT. The V and J genes are TRBV7-9 and TRBJ2-2; maybe TRBD1 (5 bases). This CDR3 is built from 15 residues. Per germline, CDR1 SEHNR and CDR2 FQNEAQ (reference sequence). The V end was cut by 1 base, the J end by 4 bases, with 10 bases between. The full variable domain, rest sourced from reference TRBV7-9 and TRBJ2-2, is DTGVSQNPRHKITKRGQNVTFRCDPISEHNRLYWYRQTLGQGPEFLTYFQNEAQLEKSRLLSDRFSAERPKGSFSTLEIQRTEQGDSAMYLCASSLVTDLTGELFFGEGSRLTVL.

V usage is TRBV5-4 and J usage is TRBJ2-3; D is ambiguous. The germline V gene encodes CDR1 SGHNT and CDR2 YYREEE (reference sequence). The V end was cut by 0 bases, the J end by 2 bases, with 7 bases between. The CDR3 loop spans 14 amino acids. CDR3 loop: CASSLGGFTDTQYF. As DNA, the CDR3 is TGTGCCAGCAGCTTGGGCGGATTCACAGATACGCAGTATTTT.

This rearrangement joins TRBV4-3 to TRBJ2-7; 14 bases match TRBD2. Per the germline V gene, CDR1 is LGHNA and CDR2 is YSLEER. With V trimmed by 4 bases and J by 3 bases, 2 bases remained unmatched. The CDR3 spans 15 residues. CDR3 nucleotide sequence: TGCGCCAGCAGCCCGGGACTAGCGGGAGACTACGAGCAGTACTTC. It translates to CASSPGLAGDYEQYF.

The chain links TRBV4-1 to TRBJ1-1; 7 nucleotides match TRBD1. This CDR3 is built from 15 residues. The V and J ends lost 7 bases and 5 bases, in that order; junction bases with no gene match: 13. The germline CDR1 and CDR2 sequences are MGHRA and YSYEKL. Here the CDR3 DNA reads TGCGCCAGCAATAGACAGGGAAAGGTTCTAACTGAAGCTTTCTTT. This gives the protein CASNRQGKVLTEAFF.

The rearrangement links TRBV4-2 to TRBJ1-1; D is undetermined. This CDR3 is 17 amino acids long. V lost 0 bases, J lost 0 bases, and 14 bases lay in between. Germline assignment: CDR1 LGHNA and CDR2 YNFKEQ. This CDR3 reads CASSQDWAGQLNTEAFF. CDR3 nucleotides: TGTGCCAGCAGCCAAGATTGGGCAGGCCAATTGAACACTGAAGCTTTCTTT.

The gene calls are TRBV29-1 and TRBJ2-1; 12 nucleotides align to TRBD2. With 3 bases clipped from V and 5 bases from J, the junction kept 2 bases outside the gene matches. The CDR3 extends over 14 amino acids. Germline V gene data show CDR1 as SQVTM and CDR2 as ANQGSEA. The CDR3 is CSVEGLAGNNEQFF. For the CDR3, the DNA is TGCAGCGTTGAGGGACTAGCGGGTAACAATGAGCAGTTCTTC.

The rearrangement uses TRBV30 and TRBJ2-2; 8 bases agree with TRBD1. The germline gives CDR1 GTSNPN, CDR2 SVGIG (reference sequence). V trimming: 3 bases; J trimming: 6 bases; junction bases outside the gene matches: 3. The CDR3 is 13 amino acids. The CDR3 region has the DNA TGTGCCTGGAGCCCGACAGGGGCCGGGGAGCTGTTTTTT. Translation gives CAWSPTGAGELFF.

The chain recombines TRBV13 with TRBJ2-7, with TRBD1 as a possible D gene (5 bases). There are 14 residues in the CDR3. The ends were cut back, 3 bases at V and 2 bases at J, with 11 bases in the middle. Germline CDR1 and CDR2: PRHDT and FYEKMQ (reference sequence). Here the CDR3 reads CASSLEGETYEQYF. DNA of the CDR3: TGTGCCAGCAGCTTGGAAGGGGAAACCTACGAGCAGTACTTC.

This sequence joins TRBV29-1 and TRBJ2-3, with D perhaps matching TRBD2 (6 bases). Trimming took 3 bases from V and 2 from J, leaving 9 bases between them. This CDR3 has 13 residues. Germline CDR1 SQVTM, CDR2 ANQGSEA. CDR3 in DNA: TGCAGCGTTGAGGCGGGGAACACAGATACGCAGTATTTT. Translated, it gives CSVEAGNTDTQYF.

A single count supports this clone. The chain uses TRBV9 and TRBJ2-7; 7 bases match TRBD2. V lost 0 bases and J lost 1; bases outside the gene matches: 4. CDR3 length: 15 residues. Germline CDR1 SGDLS, CDR2 YYNGEE. The chain's CDR3 is CASSVEAGVSYEQYF. The CDR3 DNA reads TGTGCCAGCAGCGTAGAGGCGGGAGTGTCCTACGAGCAGTACTTC.

V is TRBV4-1 and J is TRBJ2-1; 10 bases are shared with TRBD2. There are 16 residues in the CDR3. V trimming: 0 bases; J trimming: 7 bases; junction bases outside the gene matches: 6. Germline-derived CDR1 and CDR2 are MGHRA and YSYEKL. The CDR3 coding sequence is TGCGCCAGCAGCCAAGACTCGAGCGGGAGGGCAAATGAGCAGTTCTTC. Protein: CASSQDSSGRANEQFF.

The CDR3 protein is CAWSDGTGNYGYTF. The CDR3 DNA reads TGTGCCTGGAGCGACGGGACAGGGAACTATGGCTACACCTTC. The V gene is TRBV30, the J gene TRBJ1-2, with 9 bases matching TRBD1. CDR3 size: 14 residues. V lost 3 bases, J lost 2 bases, and 4 bases stayed unmatched. Looked up from germline, CDR1 is GTSNPN and CDR2 is SVGIG (reference sequence).

The chain is built from TRBV7-9 and TRBJ1-2, with 8 positions matching TRBD1. The CDR3 is made up of 14 amino acids. Germline trimming cut 4 bases from V and 6 bases from J; bases unmatched to any gene: 7. Germline CDR1 is SEHNR and CDR2 is FQNEAQ (reference sequence). CDR3: CASSSDRARDGYTF. The DNA of the CDR3 is TGTGCCAGCAGCTCGGACAGGGCCCGAGATGGCTACACCTTC.

The rearrangement joins TRBV9 to TRBJ2-1, with a possible D match to TRBD2 (7 bases). CDR3 length: 16 amino acids. Germline V gene data show CDR1 as SGDLS and CDR2 as YYNGEE. Trimming left V 3 bases short and J 0 bases short, with 13 bases between. The CDR3 sequence is CASSDWGGGSYNEQFF. The CDR3 DNA reads as TGTGCCAGCAGCGACTGGGGGGGCGGCTCCTACAATGAGCAGTTCTTC.

As DNA, the CDR3 is TGTGCCAGCAGCACCCCCCTCGGGACTGAAGAGACCCAGTACTTC. This gives the protein CASSTPLGTEETQYF. The V and J genes are TRBV7-8 and TRBJ2-5, with D possibly TRBD2 on 6 matching bases. This CDR3 is built from 15 residues. Deletions cut 5 bases from V and 3 bases from J, with 16 bases between. CDR1 SGHVS and CDR2 FQNEAQ come from the germline V gene. The full variable domain, completed using reference TRBV7-8 and TRBJ2-5, is GAGVSQSPRYKVAKRGQDVALRCDPISGHVSLFWYQQALGQGPEFLTYFQNEAQLDKSGLPSDRFFAERPEGSVSTLKIQRTQQEDSAVYLCASSTPLGTEETQYFGPGTRLLVL.

In this sample, this clone is medium-sized (0.01 to 0.1%). The chain recombines TRBV5-1 with TRBJ2-3; D might be TRBD2 (6 bases). The CDR3 length is 15 residues. Trimming left V 4 bases short and J 3 bases short, with 15 bases between. Germline loops: CDR1 SGHRS, CDR2 YFSETQ. The CDR3 DNA follows: TGCGCCAGCAGCAGGAGGGAGGATTGGACAGATACGCAGTATTTT. This encodes CASSRREDWTDTQYF.

The genes are TRBV27 and TRBJ2-1, with 9 bases aligning to TRBD1. The CDR3 extends over 17 amino acids. The V segment lost 5 bases and the J segment 3 bases; nucleotides outside the gene matches: 11. Germline V gene sequence: CDR1 MNHEY, CDR2 SMNVEV (reference sequence). Written as DNA, the CDR3 is TGTGCCAGCAGTACCCAGCGGGACAGGGAAGGCTACAATGAGCAGTTCTTC. This gives the protein CASSTQRDREGYNEQFF.

By frequency in the sample, this clone is large. J is TRBJ2-1 and V is TRBV10-1, with TRBD2 matching 7 bases. The CDR3 is 15 residues long. The germline V gene encodes CDR1 WNHNN and CDR2 SYGVQD (reference sequence). Trimming removed 3 bases from V and 8 bases from J; junction bases left unmatched: 10. The CDR3, as DNA: TGCGCCAGCAGTGATAAAACGGGAGGACTCGATGAGCAGTTCTTC. Its protein is CASSDKTGGLDEQFF.

As concerns this clone: Relative to the germline gene, one junction end is altered; a read error may explain this. The chain carries TRBV5-8 and TRBJ2-7; 7 positions match TRBD2. Germline CDR1 and CDR2: SGHTS and YDEGEE. CDR3 size: 15 residues. The CDR3 DNA reads TGCGCCAGCAGCCAAGATCCGGGAGGAACCTACGAGCAGTACTTC. It codes for CASSQDPGGTYEQYF.

The gene calls are TRBV28 and TRBJ2-1; unclear D gene. Trimming removed 6 bases at V and 4 bases at J, with 19 bases between. Germline V lookup: CDR1 MDHEN, CDR2 SYDVKM. This CDR3 contains 16 residues. The CDR3 DNA follows: TGTGCCAGCAGGACTTACGGAGCCCCAGAATACAATGAGCAGTTCTTC. This sequence encodes CASRTYGAPEYNEQFF.

This sequence joins TRBV2 and TRBJ2-1; a weak D match, TRBD1 (6 bases). The CDR3 length is 13 residues. Germline lookup yields CDR1 SNHLY and CDR2 FYNNEI. V was pared by 6 bases and J by 9 bases, with 15 bases between. CDR3 sequence: CASSRQGMGEQFF. Written as DNA, the CDR3 is TGTGCCAGCAGCCGTCAGGGGATGGGTGAGCAGTTCTTC.

This clone is large in the sample. The chain couples TRBV5-4 to TRBJ2-6; weak D call: TRBD2 (5 bases). V dropped 0 bases and J dropped 0 bases, with 13 bases sitting between them. The CDR3 totals 18 residues. CDR1 is SGHNT, CDR2 YYREEE, per germline (reference sequence). The CDR3 DNA follows: TGTGCCAGCAGCTTGGTCCTAGCTTTTAGCTCTGGGGCCAACGTCCTGACTTTC. Translation: CASSLVLAFSSGANVLTF.

V usage is TRBV5-1 and J usage is TRBJ2-3, with 12 bases matching TRBD2. This CDR3 comprises 14 residues. After removal of 7 bases from V and 2 bases from J, the junction contained 2 bases not matched to a gene. Germline assignment: CDR1 SGHRS and CDR2 YFSETQ. CDR3 coding DNA: TGCGCCAGCGGACTAGCGGGACTCACAGATACGCAGTATTTT. Translation: CASGLAGLTDTQYF.

The chain has TRBV6-5 and TRBJ1-1, with TRBD1 matching 7 bases. Germline V gene sequence: CDR1 MNHEY, CDR2 SVGAGI. With V trimmed by 5 bases and J by 4 bases, 7 bases remained unmatched. The CDR3 is 14 amino acids. The chain's CDR3 is CASSRMGTATEAFF. CDR3 in DNA: TGTGCCAGCAGTCGCATGGGGACAGCCACTGAAGCTTTCTTT.